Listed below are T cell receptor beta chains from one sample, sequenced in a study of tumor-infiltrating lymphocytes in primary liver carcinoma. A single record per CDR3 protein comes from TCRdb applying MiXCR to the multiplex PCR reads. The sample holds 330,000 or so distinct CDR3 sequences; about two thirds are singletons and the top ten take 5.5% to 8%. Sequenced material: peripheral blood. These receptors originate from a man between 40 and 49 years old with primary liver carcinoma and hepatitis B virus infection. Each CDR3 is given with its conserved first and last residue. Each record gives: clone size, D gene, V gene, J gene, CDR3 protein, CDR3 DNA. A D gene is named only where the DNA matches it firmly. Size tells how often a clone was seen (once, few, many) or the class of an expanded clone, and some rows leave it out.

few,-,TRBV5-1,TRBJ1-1,CASSATPANTEAFF,TGCGCCAGCAGTGCGACACCGGCGAACACTGAAGCTTTCTTT
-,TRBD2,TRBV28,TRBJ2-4,CTSSSLRDGLTCGRTLLINIQYF,TGTACCAGCAGTTCCCTTCGGGACGGACTTACGTGCGGGAGGACTCTTCTGATAAACATTCAGTACTTC
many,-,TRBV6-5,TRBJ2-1,CASRYNEQFF,TGTGCCAGCAGATACAATGAGCAGTTCTTC
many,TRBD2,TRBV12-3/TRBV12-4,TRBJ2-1,CASSPASGGYNEQFF,TGTGCCAGCAGCCCAGCAAGCGGGGGATACAATGAGCAGTTCTTC
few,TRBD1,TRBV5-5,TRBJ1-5,CASSLSAGGHQPQHF,TGTGCCAGCAGCTTGTCGGCAGGGGGCCATCAGCCCCAGCATTTT
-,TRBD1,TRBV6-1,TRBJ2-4,CASSPLTGGNIQYF,TGTGCCAGCAGTCCACTGACAGGGGGAAACATTCAGTACTTC
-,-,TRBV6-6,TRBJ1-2,CASRAGQTSLYGYIF,TGTGCCAGCAGGGCAGGACAGACTTCTCTATATGGCTACATCTTC
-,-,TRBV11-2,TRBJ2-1,CVSTISGSYNEQFF,TGTGTCAGCACCATTAGCGGCTCCTACAATGAGCAGTTCTTC
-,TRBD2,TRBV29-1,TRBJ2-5,CRASQAGGRRTQYF,TGCAGGGCCAGCCAAGCGGGAGGCCGCCGGACCCAGTACTTC
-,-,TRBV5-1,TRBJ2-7,CASSLASIVGEISFEQYF,TGCGCCAGCAGCTTGGCTTCCATTGTGGGGGAGATTTCCTTCGAGCAGTACTTC
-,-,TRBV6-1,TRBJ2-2,CATLGKGVNIGELSF,TGTGCCACCTTGGGAAAGGGGGTCAACATCGGGGAGCTGTCTTTT